What follows are 30 T cell receptor beta chains derived from one specimen sequenced in a study of read filtering for tumor transcriptome and immune sequencing. Molecular barcoded adaptors covering alpha/delta and beta/gamma chains were used on approximately 440 ng RNA. TCRdb re-derived calls from the reads in MiXCR, one entry per CDR3 protein. The repertoire holds under 50,000 distinct CDR3 sequences, with about 13% as singletons. Input material: a population of CD138-negative cells sorted from bone marrow. The receptor source for this set is a donor at least 40 years old with multiple myeloma.

Notes on this clonotype: A much larger clone is a single base away; this may be a read error. CDR3 coding DNA: TGCAGCGCAAAGAGGGGCTACAATGAGCAGTTCTTC. It encodes CSAKRGYNEQFF. The rearrangement joins TRBV29-1 to TRBJ2-1, with D perhaps matching TRBD1 or TRBD2 (5 bases each). Germline V gene data show CDR1 as SQVTM and CDR2 as ANQGSEA. V was shortened by 7 bases and J by 3 bases, with 10 bases between the two germline ends. This CDR3 spans 12 amino acids.

This clonotype was counted at least ten times. This chain connects TRBV29-1 to TRBJ1-2; TRBD1 is a possible D gene (5 bases). Germline V CDR1 and CDR2: SQVTM, ANQGSEA. The CDR3 is made up of 13 amino acids. The V gene lost 2 bases and the J gene lost 5 bases, with 12 bases spanning the gap. The CDR3 DNA reads TGCAGCGTTGAATGGCAGGGAGCATATGGCTACACCTTC. Translated: CSVEWQGAYGYTF.

J is TRBJ2-7 and V is TRBV7-9, with 12 bases aligning to TRBD2. Germline V gene lookup returns CDR1 SEHNR and CDR2 FQNEAQ (reference sequence). J gave up 2 bases and V 4 bases, and 6 bases lay outside the gene matches. CDR3 length: 16 residues. The CDR3 coding sequence is TGTGCCAGCAGCTACGCTAGCGGGAGGGCCGCCTACGAGCAGTACTTC. Translated, it gives CASSYASGRAAYEQYF.

The table lists this clonotype with many counts. The chain recombines TRBV9 with TRBJ2-3; D call uncertain. This CDR3 is 12 amino acids long. Trimming removed 0 bases from V and 6 bases from J, with 5 bases in between. Germline V gives CDR1 SGDLS, CDR2 YYNGEE. The CDR3 loop reads CASSVDGDTQYF. The CDR3 bases are TGTGCCAGCAGCGTAGACGGGGATACGCAGTATTTT. The full variable domain, completed using reference TRBV9 and TRBJ2-3, is DSGVTQTPKHLITATGQRVTLRCSPRSGDLSVYWYQQSLDQGLQFLIQYYNGEERAKGNILERFSAQQFPDLHSELNLSSLELGDSALYFCASSVDGDTQYFGPGTRLTVL.

This clonotype came up many times. The CDR3 here is CSASEGTSYNEQFF. The CDR3 nucleotides are TGCAGTGCTAGCGAGGGAACATCTTACAATGAGCAGTTCTTC. The chain uses TRBV20-1 and TRBJ2-1; maybe TRBD2 (5 bases). The germline V gene has CDR1 DFQATT and CDR2 SNEGSKA (reference sequence). V lost 3 bases and J 4 bases, leaving 13 bases between the germline ends. This CDR3 is 14 amino acids long.

The sample holds a few counts of this clonotype. The rearrangement links TRBV6-5 to TRBJ2-7; possible D gene TRBD2, 5 bases. V gave up 2 bases and J gave up 7 bases, with 6 bases separating them. CDR1 is MNHEY, CDR2 SVGAGI, per germline. The CDR3 runs 11 residues. This CDR3 is CASSYGGEQYF. CDR3 coding DNA: TGTGCCAGCAGTTACGGCGGGGAGCAGTACTTC.

The chain carries TRBV7-9 and TRBJ2-1; weak D call: TRBD1 (6 bases). Germline lookup yields CDR1 SEHNR and CDR2 FQNEAQ (reference sequence). V was trimmed by 5 bases and J by 4 bases, leaving 9 bases between them. The CDR3 length is 13 residues. CDR3 sequence reads: CASSPQGYNEQFF. CDR3 in DNA: TGTGCCAGCAGCCCCCAGGGGTACAATGAGCAGTTCTTC.

This clonotype was observed many times. The rearrangement uses TRBV29-1 and TRBJ2-3; 8 bases fit TRBD1. The CDR3 extends over 11 amino acids. V lost 7 bases to trimming and J lost 8 bases; unmatched junction nucleotides: 5. Germline loops: CDR1 SQVTM, CDR2 ANQGSEA. The CDR3 DNA sequence: TGCAGCGACACGACAGGGGCTACGCAGTATTTT. Its protein product is CSDTTGATQYF.

This clonotype is a singleton in its sample. No conserved phenylalanine or tryptophan is present at the end of the CDR3, so a read error is the likely explanation. This chain uses TRBV7-9 with TRBJ2-7; no firm D call. The CDR3 sequence is 15 residues long. CDR1 is SEHNR, CDR2 FQNEAQ, per germline (reference sequence). V lost 1 base to trimming and J lost 1 base, with 11 bases between them. The CDR3, as DNA: TGTGCCAGCAGCTTAGAACGAGCAGGATCCTACGAGCAGTACCTC. Amino acid sequence: CASSLERAGSYEQYL.

This clonotype has a handful of counts. The V and J genes are TRBV24-1 and TRBJ2-7; 8 bases map to TRBD1. V shed 6 bases, J shed 4 bases, and the junction held 10 bases outside the gene matches. Per the germline V gene, CDR1 is KGHDR and CDR2 is SFDVKD. CDR3 length: 15 amino acids. The CDR3, as DNA: TGTGCCACCAGTAATTCCCGACAGGGGAGGTACGAGCAGTACTTC. Encoded protein: CATSNSRQGRYEQYF.

This clonotype was recorded many times. This chain joins TRBV5-1 and TRBJ2-1; TRBD2 matches at 8 bases. Germline CDR1 and CDR2: SGHRS and YFSETQ. This CDR3 has 16 residues. The V gene end was trimmed by 3 bases and the J gene end by 7 bases; junction bases not matched to a gene: 12. The CDR3 sequence is CASSSLAAGGPNEQFF. DNA of the CDR3: TGCGCCAGCAGCTCCTTGGCCGCGGGAGGCCCAAATGAGCAGTTCTTC.

This clonotype occurred many times. The J gene is TRBJ1-1, the V gene TRBV6-2 or TRBV6-3; TRBD1 matches at 7 bases. From germline, CDR1 is MNHEY and CDR2 SVGEGT. Unmatched junction bases numbered 6, after V lost 4 bases and J lost 4 bases. The length of the CDR3 is 14 residues. CDR3 DNA sequence: TGTGCCAGCAGTTGGGACAGTTACTCCACTGAAGCTTTCTTT. Translating it yields CASSWDSYSTEAFF.

This clonotype has at least ten counts. This sequence joins TRBV7-9 and TRBJ2-1; 7 bases fit TRBD2. The CDR3 is 16 residues long. The V gene's germline CDR1 is SEHNR and CDR2 FQNEAQ (reference sequence). The J segment lost 4 bases and the V segment lost 2 bases, leaving 8 bases of the junction unmatched. As DNA, the CDR3 is TGTGCCAGCAGCTTACCGGCGGGAGTAAGGTACAATGAGCAGTTCTTC. Amino acid sequence: CASSLPAGVRYNEQFF.

This clonotype has at least ten counts. The chain joins TRBV9 to TRBJ2-1, with 11 bases aligning to TRBD2. V shed 4 bases and J 6 bases; nucleotides not matched to a gene: 6. Germline V CDR1 and CDR2: SGDLS, YYNGEE. This CDR3 spans 15 amino acids. This chain's CDR3 is CASSPRLAGINEQFF. CDR3 DNA sequence: TGTGCCAGCAGCCCGCGACTAGCGGGGATCAATGAGCAGTTCTTC.

In its sample, this clonotype was seen a few times. The chain couples TRBV27 to TRBJ2-7; 7 nucleotides line up with TRBD2. Germline CDR1 and CDR2: MNHEY and SMNVEV (reference sequence). The V gene end was trimmed by 5 bases and the J gene end by 3 bases; junction bases not matched to a gene: 4. The CDR3 sequence is 13 residues long. This CDR3 is CASSLKRDYEQYF. The CDR3 bases are TGTGCCAGCAGTCTCAAGCGGGACTACGAGCAGTACTTC.

Regarding this clonotype: A read error may account for a junction end that differs from germline. The rearrangement uses TRBV28 and TRBJ2-6, with a possible D match to TRBD1 (5 bases). There are 15 residues in the CDR3. Germline V gives CDR1 MDHEN, CDR2 SYDVKM. CDR3 coding DNA: TGTGCCGGCAGTTTACAGAGCTCTGGGGCCAACGTCCTGGCTTTC. Residues: CAGSLQSSGANVLAF.

This clonotype was seen ten or more times. The V gene is TRBV29-1, the J gene TRBJ2-5; D is uncertain. The CDR3 totals 14 residues. The V end was cut by 0 bases, the J end by 2 bases, with 10 bases between. Per germline, CDR1 SQVTM and CDR2 ANQGSEA. Written as DNA, the CDR3 is TGCAGCGTTGAAGACCCCAACAAACAAGAGACCCAGTACTTC. Translated: CSVEDPNKQETQYF.

On this clonotype: A far larger clone is one nucleotide away, so this likely arose from a read error. The chain carries TRBV2 and TRBJ1-1, with D possibly matching TRBD1 (5 bases). CDR1 is SNHLY, CDR2 FYNNEI, per germline. The CDR3 runs 15 residues. The DNA for the CDR3 is TGTGCCAGCAGCCTGCGCAGGGTGGGGAACACTGAAGCTTCCTTT. This gives the protein CASSLRRVGNTEASF.

The V gene is TRBV7-9, the J gene TRBJ2-1, with D perhaps matching TRBD2 (5 bases). V was pared by 2 bases and J by 14 bases, with 16 bases between. Germline V lookup: CDR1 SEHNR, CDR2 FQNEAQ (reference sequence). The CDR3 runs to 13 residues. The CDR3: CASSLIVGNVEFF. CDR3 bases: TGTGCCAGCAGCTTAATCGTCGGGAATGTTGAGTTCTTC.

This clonotype occurred many times. This chain links TRBV5-1 with TRBJ2-2; the match to TRBD1 covers 9 bases. V lost 3 bases to trimming and J lost 4 bases; unmatched junction nucleotides: 7. This CDR3 is 16 amino acids long. Germline V gene sequence: CDR1 SGHRS, CDR2 YFSETQ. The CDR3 nucleotides are TGCGCCAGCAGCTCGGGACAGGGATTGAGCACCGGGGAGCTGTTTTTT. Its translation is CASSSGQGLSTGELFF.

This clonotype was observed a few times. The chain joins TRBV20-1 to TRBJ2-4, with 7 bases lining up with TRBD2. Trimming cost V 0 bases and J 7 bases; bases outside gene matches: 6. Germline V gives CDR1 DFQATT, CDR2 SNEGSKA (reference sequence). CDR3 length equals 14 residues. CDR3 DNA: TGCAGTGCTAGAGATTCGGGAGGTTGGAACATTCAGTACTTC. It codes for CSARDSGGWNIQYF.

This clonotype was seen repeatedly, ten times or more. The chain links TRBV18 to TRBJ2-3; 10 bases line up with TRBD2. This CDR3 region has 16 residues. CDR1 and CDR2 from the germline V gene are KGHSH and LQKENI. With 0 bases clipped from V and 5 bases from J, the junction kept 5 bases outside the gene matches. CDR3 sequence: CASSPPLAGAQDTQYF. For the CDR3, the DNA is TGTGCCAGCTCACCACCCCTAGCGGGAGCGCAAGATACGCAGTATTTT.

In its sample, this clonotype was seen many times. The chain couples TRBV20-1 to TRBJ2-5; 9 nucleotides align to TRBD1. Germline V gene lookup returns CDR1 DFQATT and CDR2 SNEGSKA (reference sequence). The trim removed 2 bases at V and 6 bases at J, leaving 7 bases unmatched. The CDR3 runs 14 residues. The CDR3 DNA reads TGCAGTGCTAGACTTGGACAGGGGCGGCAGACCCAGTACTTC. This sequence encodes CSARLGQGRQTQYF.

This clonotype appeared many times. The chain carries TRBV19 and TRBJ2-7, with D possibly TRBD2 on 6 matching bases. This CDR3 region has 14 residues. V lost 5 bases, J lost 6 bases, and 17 bases lay in between. CDR1 and CDR2 (germline): LNHDA, SQIVND (reference sequence). The CDR3 DNA reads TGTGCCAGTAGTCATCCGGGGACCGGGGGCGAGCAGTACTTC. It specifies CASSHPGTGGEQYF.

In its sample, this clonotype was seen many times. V gene TRBV7-2 combines with J gene TRBJ2-7, with D perhaps assigned TRBD1 or TRBD2 (5 bases each). The CDR3 loop spans 15 amino acids. The germline gives CDR1 SGHTA, CDR2 FQGNSA. Trimming pared 3 bases from V and 7 bases from J, leaving 19 bases between. The CDR3 DNA follows: TGTGCCAGCAGCTTCACGCCGGGACCCTCAAAGGAGCAGTACTTC. Its protein product is CASSFTPGPSKEQYF.

This clonotype was seen many times. The chain recombines TRBV5-6 with TRBJ1-5; unclear D gene. This CDR3 is 13 amino acids long. Germline V gene sequence: CDR1 SGHDT, CDR2 YYEEEE. Trimming left V 0 bases short and J 4 bases short, with 5 bases between. The CDR3 coding sequence is TGTGCCAGCAGCTTGGGGCCAAATCAGCCCCAGCATTTT. This encodes CASSLGPNQPQHF.

This clonotype was recorded at least ten times. The CDR3 loop reads CASSLGQNTEAFF. The CDR3 coding sequence is TGTGCCAGCAGTTTAGGGCAGAACACTGAAGCTTTCTTT. V usage is TRBV12-3 or TRBV12-4 and J usage is TRBJ1-1; D unresolved. The germline V and J ends were trimmed by 1 base and 1 base, with 4 bases remaining between them. The CDR3 has 13 amino acids.

In this sample, this clonotype turned up many times. The chain has TRBV7-9 and TRBJ2-1; TRBD2 matches at 10 bases. The CDR3 sequence is 17 residues long. Germline CDR1 and CDR2: SEHNR and FQNEAQ (reference sequence). The V gene end was trimmed by 0 bases and the J gene end by 5 bases; junction bases not matched to a gene: 7. This CDR3 reads CASSLARGLAANNEQFF. The CDR3 region has the DNA TGTGCCAGCAGCTTAGCGCGTGGACTAGCGGCAAACAATGAGCAGTTCTTC.

This clonotype was recorded at least ten times. The chain carries TRBV29-1 and TRBJ1-4; possible D gene TRBD1, 5 bases. The CDR3 totals 12 residues. The V and J ends lost 7 bases and 7 bases respectively, with 13 bases between them. Germline V gene lookup returns CDR1 SQVTM and CDR2 ANQGSEA. CDR3 sequence reads: CSGGMTAEKLFF. The CDR3 DNA reads as TGCAGCGGCGGGATGACAGCTGAAAAACTGTTTTTT.

This clonotype has a count of ten or more. The gene calls are TRBV29-1 and TRBJ2-7; 8 bases are shared with TRBD1. J was trimmed by 5 bases and V by 3 bases; bases with no gene match: 3. The CDR3 length is 12 residues. Germline V gives CDR1 SQVTM, CDR2 ANQGSEA. The CDR3 reads CSVEGQENEQYF. CDR3 in DNA: TGCAGCGTTGAGGGACAGGAGAACGAGCAGTACTTC.